The TCR beta chain described here comes from a study of cytomegalovirus exposure and HLA in healthy donors (dated by TCRdb to about 2017). Regarding the research as a whole: According to a later analysis, one platform produced both the approximately 110 validation repertoires and the 700 or so repertoires of the first cohort. The study aimed to test whether cataloging public T cell receptors could reveal signatures of past pathogen exposure. Besides the first cohort of around 700 subjects, a separate validation cohort made up of some 110 different subjects was used. The study combined high-throughput TCR immunosequencing, statistical association of individual TCRs with disease status, and machine learning to predict cytomegalovirus infection status.

About this clone: Its antigen is currently not known. Base qualities are not recorded, but no much larger clone differs from it by a single base.

The donors belonged to the validation cohort of under 150 subjects, which was separate from the approximately 610-subject first cohort. Receptor amplification or capture employed the immunoSEQ multiplex PCR assay. The paper's data handling went like this. To diagnose cytomegalovirus status from the catalog of TCR beta chain sequences, a statistical classification framework was built. What TCRdb holds here is the immuneACCESS table cut down to in-frame rearrangements. Part of the clones is not present; checked against another copy, under half of the missing clones reflect an unresolved V gene, and the others are unexplained. V, J and clone size derive from that table, while D and trimming were established from the DNA sequence. This sample lists over 110,000 clones; approximately 86% were detected once. The top ten clonotypes cover around 10% of the sample. Including the terminal cysteine and phenylalanine, the CDR3 comprises 17 residues. Only CDR3 DNA remains: 51 bases, in frame from the first base. For this chain, trimming is 4 bases at the V end and 2 bases at the J end, and the number of junction bases without a gene match is 12. CDR1 and CDR2 (MDHEN, SYDVKM) derive from the germline V gene.

What the authors observed across the whole study: Subsequent analysis determined that TCRs grouped into clusters in the first cohort also showed a tendency toward co-occurrence across the 120 or so validation repertoires, and about 93% of cluster scores exceeded 0. The study gave a list of about 150 TCR beta chains associated with cytomegalovirus. Most TCR sequences were seen in very few donors, while some public TCRs were found in many individuals. In both the original and validation cohorts, the classifier was reported to diagnose cytomegalovirus status with high specificity and sensitivity. The authors suggested that the approach could potentially be extended to other disease states and immunological phenotypes. A later analysis lacked HLA typing for the validation cohort, so it scored co-occurrence in that cohort across all 120 repertoires. Three of the identified cytomegalovirus-associated TCR beta chains were confirmed in vitro to be specific for cytomegalovirus antigens.

The V and J segments used are TRBV28 and TRBJ2-3, and TRBD2 aligns with 7 junction nucleotides. This receptor was obtained from a young man in good health and CMV-seropositive. Sequenced sample: PBMCs. The CDR3 is CASSSLGERGFTDTQYF. The sequence in DNA is TGTGCCAGCAGTTCCCTCGGTGAGCGGGGATTCACAGATACGCAGTATTTT.